This T cell receptor beta chain was captured by sequencing in a study of blood T cell repertoires in COVID-19. Study context: Sites across the United States, Italy and Spain contributed samples from acute and convalescent COVID-19.

Authors' processing steps: For nucleated cells, counts were estimated from reference gene primer amplification. Profiling relied on immunoSEQ multiplex PCR, and the TCRdb table lists in-frame clones only, not all of them. The D gene and trimming were derived from the DNA, and the V and J assignments and clone size from that table. The sample records about 210,000 clones, 80% to 90% being singletons. The V and J ends lost 7 bases and 3 bases, in that order; junction bases with no gene match: 11. The length of the CDR3 is 15 residues. Germline assignment: CDR1 MDHEN and CDR2 SYDVKM. The age range of participants was about 18 to 95 years, with residence in about two dozen US areas. Participants' own reports of clinical history determined their cohort assignment.

This TCR derives from a man younger than 35 with acute COVID-19. The rearrangement joins TRBV28 to TRBJ1-1; TRBD1 agrees at 7 bases. What was sequenced was PBMCs or T cells enriched from blood (not recorded which). Here the CDR3 DNA reads TGTGCCAGCACCGAGATAGGGACAGACCACACTGAAGCTTTCTTT. Translation: CASTEIGTDHTEAFF. Complete variable domain (other parts from reference TRBV28 and TRBJ1-1): DVKVTQSSRYLVKRTGEKVFLECVQDMDHENMFWYRQDPGLGLRLIYFSYDVKMKEKGDIPEGYSVSREKKERFSLILESASTNQTSMYLCASTEIGTDHTEAFFGQGTRLTVV.